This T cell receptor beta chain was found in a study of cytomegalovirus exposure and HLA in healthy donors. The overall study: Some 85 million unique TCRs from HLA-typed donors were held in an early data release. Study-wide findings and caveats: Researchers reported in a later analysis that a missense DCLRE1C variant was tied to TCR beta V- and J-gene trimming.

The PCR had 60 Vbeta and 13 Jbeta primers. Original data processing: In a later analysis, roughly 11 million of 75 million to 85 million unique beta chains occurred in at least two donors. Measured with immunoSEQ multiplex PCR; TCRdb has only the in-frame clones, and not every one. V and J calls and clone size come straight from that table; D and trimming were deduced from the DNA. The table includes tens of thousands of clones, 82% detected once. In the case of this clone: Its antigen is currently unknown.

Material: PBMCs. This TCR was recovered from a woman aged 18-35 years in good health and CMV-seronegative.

The CDR3, as DNA: TGTGCCAGCACAGGGGGCTGGACTGAAGCTTTCTTT. This encodes CASTGGWTEAFF. V gene TRBV6-1 combines with J gene TRBJ1-1; TRBD1 matches at 8 bases. The germline CDR1 and CDR2 sequences are MNHNS and SASEGT. The V segment lost 7 bases and the J segment 5 bases; nucleotides outside the gene matches: 3. The length of the CDR3 is 12 residues.